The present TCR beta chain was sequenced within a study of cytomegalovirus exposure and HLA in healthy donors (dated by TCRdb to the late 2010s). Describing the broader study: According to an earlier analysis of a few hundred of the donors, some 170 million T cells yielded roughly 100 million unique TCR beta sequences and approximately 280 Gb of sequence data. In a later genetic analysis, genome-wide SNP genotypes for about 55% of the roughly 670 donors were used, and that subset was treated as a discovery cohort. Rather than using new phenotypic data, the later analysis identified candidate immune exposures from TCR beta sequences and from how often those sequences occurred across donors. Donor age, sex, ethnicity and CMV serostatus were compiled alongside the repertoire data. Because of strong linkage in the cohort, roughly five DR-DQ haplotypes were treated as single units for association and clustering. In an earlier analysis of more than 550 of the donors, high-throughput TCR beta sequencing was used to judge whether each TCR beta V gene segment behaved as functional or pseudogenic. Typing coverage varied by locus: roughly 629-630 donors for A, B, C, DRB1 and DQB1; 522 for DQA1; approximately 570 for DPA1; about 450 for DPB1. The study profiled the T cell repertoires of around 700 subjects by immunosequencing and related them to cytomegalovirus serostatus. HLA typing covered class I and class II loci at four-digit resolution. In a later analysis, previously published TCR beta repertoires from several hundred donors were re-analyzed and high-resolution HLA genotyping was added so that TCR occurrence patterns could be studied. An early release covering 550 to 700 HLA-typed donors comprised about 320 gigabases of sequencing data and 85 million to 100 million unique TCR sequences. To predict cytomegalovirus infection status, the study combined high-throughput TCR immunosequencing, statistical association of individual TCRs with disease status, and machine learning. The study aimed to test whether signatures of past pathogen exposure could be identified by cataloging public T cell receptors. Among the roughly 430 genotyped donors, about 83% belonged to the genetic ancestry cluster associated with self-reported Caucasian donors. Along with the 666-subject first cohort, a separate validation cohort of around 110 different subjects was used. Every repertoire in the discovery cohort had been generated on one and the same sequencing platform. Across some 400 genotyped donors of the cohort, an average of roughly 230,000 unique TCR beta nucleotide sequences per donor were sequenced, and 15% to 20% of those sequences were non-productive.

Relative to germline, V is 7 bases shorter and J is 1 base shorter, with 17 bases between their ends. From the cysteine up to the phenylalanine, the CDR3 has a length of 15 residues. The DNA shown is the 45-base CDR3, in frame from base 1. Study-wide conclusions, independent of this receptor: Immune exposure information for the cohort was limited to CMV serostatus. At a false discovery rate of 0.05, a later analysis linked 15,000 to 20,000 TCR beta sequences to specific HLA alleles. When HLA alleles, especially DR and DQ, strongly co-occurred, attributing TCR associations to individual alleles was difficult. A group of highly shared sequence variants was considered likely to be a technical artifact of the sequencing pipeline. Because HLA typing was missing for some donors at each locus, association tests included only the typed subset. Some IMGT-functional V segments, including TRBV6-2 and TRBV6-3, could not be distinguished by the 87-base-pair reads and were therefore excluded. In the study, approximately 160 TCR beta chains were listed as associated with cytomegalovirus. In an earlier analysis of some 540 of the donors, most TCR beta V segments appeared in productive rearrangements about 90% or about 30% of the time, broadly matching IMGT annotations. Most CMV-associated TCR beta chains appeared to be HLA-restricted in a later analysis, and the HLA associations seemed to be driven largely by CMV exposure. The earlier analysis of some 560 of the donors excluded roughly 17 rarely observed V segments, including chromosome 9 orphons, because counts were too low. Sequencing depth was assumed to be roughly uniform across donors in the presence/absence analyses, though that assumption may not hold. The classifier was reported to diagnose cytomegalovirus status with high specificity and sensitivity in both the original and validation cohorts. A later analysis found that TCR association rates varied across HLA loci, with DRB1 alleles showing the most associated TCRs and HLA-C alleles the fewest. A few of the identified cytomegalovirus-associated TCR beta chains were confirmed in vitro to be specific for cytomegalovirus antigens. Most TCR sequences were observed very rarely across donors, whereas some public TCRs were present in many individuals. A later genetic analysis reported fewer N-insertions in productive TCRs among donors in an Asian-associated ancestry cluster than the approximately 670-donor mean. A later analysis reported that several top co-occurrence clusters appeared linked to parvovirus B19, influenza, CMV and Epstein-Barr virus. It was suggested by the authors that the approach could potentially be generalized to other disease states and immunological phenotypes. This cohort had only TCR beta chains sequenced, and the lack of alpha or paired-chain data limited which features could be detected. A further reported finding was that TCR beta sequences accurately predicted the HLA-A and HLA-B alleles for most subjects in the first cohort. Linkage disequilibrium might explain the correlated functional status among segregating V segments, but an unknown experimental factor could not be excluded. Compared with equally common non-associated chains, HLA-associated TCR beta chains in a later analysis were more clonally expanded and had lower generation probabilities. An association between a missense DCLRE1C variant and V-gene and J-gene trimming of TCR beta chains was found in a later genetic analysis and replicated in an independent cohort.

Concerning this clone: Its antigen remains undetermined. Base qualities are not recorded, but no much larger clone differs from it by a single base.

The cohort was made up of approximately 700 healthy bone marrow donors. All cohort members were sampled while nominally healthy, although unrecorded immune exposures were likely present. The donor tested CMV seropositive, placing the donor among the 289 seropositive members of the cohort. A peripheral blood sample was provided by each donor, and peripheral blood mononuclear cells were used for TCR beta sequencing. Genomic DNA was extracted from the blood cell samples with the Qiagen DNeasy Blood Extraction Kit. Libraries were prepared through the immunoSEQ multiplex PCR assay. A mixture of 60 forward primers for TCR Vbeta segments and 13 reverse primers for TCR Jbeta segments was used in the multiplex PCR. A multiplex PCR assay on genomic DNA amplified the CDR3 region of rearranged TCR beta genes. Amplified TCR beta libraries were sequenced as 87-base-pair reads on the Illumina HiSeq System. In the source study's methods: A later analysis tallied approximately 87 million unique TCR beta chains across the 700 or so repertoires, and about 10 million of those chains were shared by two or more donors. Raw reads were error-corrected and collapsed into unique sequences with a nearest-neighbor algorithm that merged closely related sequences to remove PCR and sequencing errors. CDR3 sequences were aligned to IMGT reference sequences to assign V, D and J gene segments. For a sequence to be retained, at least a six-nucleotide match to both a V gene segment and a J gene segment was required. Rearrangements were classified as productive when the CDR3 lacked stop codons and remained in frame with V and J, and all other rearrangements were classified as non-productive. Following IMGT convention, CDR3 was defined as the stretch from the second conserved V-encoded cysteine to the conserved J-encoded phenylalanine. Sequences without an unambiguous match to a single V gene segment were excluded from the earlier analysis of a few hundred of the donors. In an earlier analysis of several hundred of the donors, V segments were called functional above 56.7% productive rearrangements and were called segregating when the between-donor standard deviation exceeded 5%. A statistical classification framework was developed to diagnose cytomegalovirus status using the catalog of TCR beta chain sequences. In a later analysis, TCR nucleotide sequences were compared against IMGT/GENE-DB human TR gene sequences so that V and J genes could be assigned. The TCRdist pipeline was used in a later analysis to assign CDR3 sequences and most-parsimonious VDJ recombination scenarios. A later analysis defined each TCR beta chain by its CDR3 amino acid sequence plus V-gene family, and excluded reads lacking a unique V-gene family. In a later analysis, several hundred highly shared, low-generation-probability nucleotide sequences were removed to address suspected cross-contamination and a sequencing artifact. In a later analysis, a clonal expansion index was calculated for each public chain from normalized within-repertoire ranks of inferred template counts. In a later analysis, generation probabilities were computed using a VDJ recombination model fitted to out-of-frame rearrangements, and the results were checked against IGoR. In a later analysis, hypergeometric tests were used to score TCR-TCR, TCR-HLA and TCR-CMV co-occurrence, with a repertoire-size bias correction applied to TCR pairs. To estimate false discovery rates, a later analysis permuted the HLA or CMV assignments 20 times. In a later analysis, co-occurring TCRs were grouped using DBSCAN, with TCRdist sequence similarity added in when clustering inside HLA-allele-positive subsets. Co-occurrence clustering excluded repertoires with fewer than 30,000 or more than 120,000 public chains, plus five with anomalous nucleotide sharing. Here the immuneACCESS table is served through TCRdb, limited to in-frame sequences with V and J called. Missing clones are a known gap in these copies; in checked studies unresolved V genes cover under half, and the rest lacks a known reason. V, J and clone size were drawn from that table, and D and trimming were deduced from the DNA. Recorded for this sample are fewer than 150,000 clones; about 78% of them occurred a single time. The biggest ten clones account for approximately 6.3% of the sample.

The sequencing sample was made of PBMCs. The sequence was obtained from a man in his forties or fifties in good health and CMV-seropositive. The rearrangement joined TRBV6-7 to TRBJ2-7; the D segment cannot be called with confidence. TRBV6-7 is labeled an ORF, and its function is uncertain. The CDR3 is CASKMWPPISYEQYF. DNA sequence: TGTGCCAGCAAGATGTGGCCCCCGATATCCTACGAGCAGTACTTC.